The rows below give T cell receptor beta chains drawn from one sample of a study of radiotherapy plus CTLA-4 blockade in lung cancer. Sequenced by immunoSEQ multiplex PCR; TCRdb stores in-frame clones only, minus some. The profile shows tens of thousands of clones, about 85% of them singletons. The starting material was peripheral blood, obtained from a patient treated with radiotherapy plus ipilimumab. The receptors here all came from a human donor with non-small cell lung cancer whose response to radiotherapy plus ipilimumab could not be evaluated. Both conserved end residues are part of each CDR3. Each record gives: clone size, J gene, D gene, V gene, CDR3 protein, CDR3 DNA. D genes are given only for firm matches. Size is omitted from some rows. Given values are once, few, many or a class for expanded clones.

clone size: once
J gene: TRBJ2-2
D gene: .
V gene: TRBV9
CDR3 protein: CASSVQGNGELFF
CDR3 DNA: TGTGCCAGCAGCGTTCAGGGTAACGGGGAGCTGTTTTTT

clone size: few
J gene: TRBJ1-2
D gene: TRBD1
V gene: TRBV19
CDR3 protein: CASSVGTGRRIDYGYTF
CDR3 DNA: TGTGCCAGTAGTGTCGGGACAGGGAGAAGGATTGACTATGGCTACACCTTC

clone size: once
J gene: TRBJ2-2
D gene: .
V gene: TRBV5-1
CDR3 protein: CASRQGGTGELFF
CDR3 DNA: TGCGCCAGCAGACAGGGAGGGACCGGGGAGCTGTTTTTT

clone size: .
J gene: TRBJ2-1
D gene: .
V gene: TRBV7-7
CDR3 protein: CASSLGGGSYNEQFF
CDR3 DNA: TGTGCTAGCAGCTTAGGGGGGGGCTCCTACAATGAGCAGTTCTTC

clone size: .
J gene: TRBJ1-3
D gene: .
V gene: TRBV5-1
CDR3 protein: CASSLAVPSAGNTIYF
CDR3 DNA: TGCGCCAGCAGCTTGGCCGTCCCTTCAGCTGGAAACACCATATATTTT

clone size: .
J gene: TRBJ1-1
D gene: .
V gene: TRBV7-3
CDR3 protein: CASSLLSKGKDTEAFF
CDR3 DNA: TGTGCCAGCAGCTTATTATCGAAGGGGAAGGACACTGAAGCTTTCTTT

clone size: .
J gene: TRBJ1-1
D gene: .
V gene: TRBV19
CDR3 protein: CASSIGLEAFF
CDR3 DNA: TGTGCCAGTAGTATAGGACTTGAAGCTTTCTTT

clone size: .
J gene: TRBJ2-1
D gene: TRBD2
V gene: TRBV4-1
CDR3 protein: CASRKGLAGLATYNEQFF
CDR3 DNA: TGCGCCAGCCGAAAGGGACTAGCGGGACTAGCTACCTACAATGAGCAGTTCTTC

clone size: .
J gene: TRBJ1-1
D gene: .
V gene: TRBV4-2
CDR3 protein: CASSPGLLGTEAFF
CDR3 DNA: TGTGCCAGCAGCCCCGGACTTTTGGGGACTGAAGCTTTCTTT

clone size: once
J gene: TRBJ2-7
D gene: .
V gene: TRBV19
CDR3 protein: CASSGQKSSYEQYF
CDR3 DNA: TGTGCCAGTAGTGGTCAGAAAAGCTCCTACGAGCAGTACTTC